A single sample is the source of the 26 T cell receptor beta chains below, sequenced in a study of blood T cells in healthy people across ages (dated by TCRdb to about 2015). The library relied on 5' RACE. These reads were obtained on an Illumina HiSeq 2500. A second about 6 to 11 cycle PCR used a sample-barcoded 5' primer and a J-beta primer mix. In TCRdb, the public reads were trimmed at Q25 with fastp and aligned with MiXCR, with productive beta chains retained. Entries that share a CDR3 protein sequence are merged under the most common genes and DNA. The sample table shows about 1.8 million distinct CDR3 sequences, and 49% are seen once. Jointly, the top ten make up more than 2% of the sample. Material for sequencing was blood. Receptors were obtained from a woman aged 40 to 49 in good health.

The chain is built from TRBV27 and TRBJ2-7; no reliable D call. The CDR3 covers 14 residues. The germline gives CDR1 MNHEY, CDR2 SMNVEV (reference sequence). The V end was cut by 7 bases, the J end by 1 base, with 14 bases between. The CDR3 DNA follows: TGTGCCAGCACCCCTGGCCAGCTATCCTACGAGCAGTACTTC. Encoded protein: CASTPGQLSYEQYF.

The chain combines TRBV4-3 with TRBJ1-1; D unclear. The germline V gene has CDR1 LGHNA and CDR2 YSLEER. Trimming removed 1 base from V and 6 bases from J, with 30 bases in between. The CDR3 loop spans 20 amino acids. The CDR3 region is CASSQGTGTVVSTKVAEAFF. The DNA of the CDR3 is TGCGCCAGCAGCCAAGGTACCGGCACAGTTGTATCCACCAAAGTGGCTGAAGCTTTCTTT.

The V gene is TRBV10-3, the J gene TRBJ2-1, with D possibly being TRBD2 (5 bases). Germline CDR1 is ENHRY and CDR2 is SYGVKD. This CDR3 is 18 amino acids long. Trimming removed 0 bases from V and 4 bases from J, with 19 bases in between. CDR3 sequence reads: CAISESRSSRAGYNEQFF. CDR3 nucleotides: TGTGCCATCAGTGAGTCGAGATCATCAAGGGCGGGTTACAATGAGCAGTTCTTC.

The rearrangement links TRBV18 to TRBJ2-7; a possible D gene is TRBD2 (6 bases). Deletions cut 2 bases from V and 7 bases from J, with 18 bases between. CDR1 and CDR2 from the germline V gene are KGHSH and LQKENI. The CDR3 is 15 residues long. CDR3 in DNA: TGTGCCAGCTCACCAGTTGGCGGGGCGTACAATGAGCAGTACTTC. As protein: CASSPVGGAYNEQYF.

The chain's CDR3 is CSTRTSGSSSEQYF. CDR3 nucleotide sequence: TGCAGCACACGGACTAGCGGGAGTTCTTCCGAGCAGTACTTC. The V call is TRBV29-1, the J call TRBJ2-5, with 13 positions matching TRBD2. Matching the DNA end better, TRBJ2-7 makes the J call doubtful. The CDR3 loop spans 14 amino acids. From germline, CDR1 is SQVTM and CDR2 ANQGSEA.

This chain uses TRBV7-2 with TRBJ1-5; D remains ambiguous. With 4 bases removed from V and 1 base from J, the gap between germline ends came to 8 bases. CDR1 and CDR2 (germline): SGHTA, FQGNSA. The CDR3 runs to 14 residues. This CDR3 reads CASSSSASNQPQHF. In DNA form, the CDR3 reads TGTGCCAGCAGCTCCTCTGCCAGCAATCAGCCCCAGCATTTT.

The CDR3 DNA reads TGTGCCAGCAGTGACAGGGCGGCTAATGAAAAACTGTTTTTT. Encoded protein: CASSDRAANEKLFF. The chain uses TRBV6-1 and TRBJ1-4; TRBD1 might be the D (5 bases). CDR3 length: 14 amino acids. Trimming removed 3 bases from V and 3 bases from J, with 8 bases in between. Per the germline V gene, CDR1 is MNHNS and CDR2 is SASEGT.

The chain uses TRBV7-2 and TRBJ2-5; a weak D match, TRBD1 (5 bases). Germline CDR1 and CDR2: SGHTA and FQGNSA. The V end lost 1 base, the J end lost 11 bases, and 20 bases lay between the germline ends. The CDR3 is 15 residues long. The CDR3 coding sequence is TGTGCCAGCAGCTTAGGGGGCAGATTTCTGGATGAGCAGTACTTC. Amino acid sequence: CASSLGGRFLDEQYF.

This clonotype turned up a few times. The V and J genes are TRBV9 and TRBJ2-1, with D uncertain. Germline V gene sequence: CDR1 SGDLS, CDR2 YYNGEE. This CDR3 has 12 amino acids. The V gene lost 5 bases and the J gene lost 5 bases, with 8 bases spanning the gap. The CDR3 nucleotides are TGTGCCAGCAGTGTTAGGGACAATGAGCAGTTCTTC. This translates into CASSVRDNEQFF.

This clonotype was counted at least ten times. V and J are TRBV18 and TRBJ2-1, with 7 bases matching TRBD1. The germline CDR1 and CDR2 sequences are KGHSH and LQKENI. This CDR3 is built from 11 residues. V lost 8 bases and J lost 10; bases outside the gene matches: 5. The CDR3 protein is CASSPTGEQFF. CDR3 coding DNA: TGTGCCAGCAGCCCGACAGGGGAGCAGTTCTTC.

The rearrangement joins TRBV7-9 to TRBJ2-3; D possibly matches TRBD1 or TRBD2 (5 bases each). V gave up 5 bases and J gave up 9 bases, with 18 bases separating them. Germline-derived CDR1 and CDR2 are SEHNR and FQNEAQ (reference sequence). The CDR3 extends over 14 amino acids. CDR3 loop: CASSEAEGTRTQYF. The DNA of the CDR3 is TGTGCCAGCAGCGAGGCAGAGGGGACCCGGACGCAGTATTTT.

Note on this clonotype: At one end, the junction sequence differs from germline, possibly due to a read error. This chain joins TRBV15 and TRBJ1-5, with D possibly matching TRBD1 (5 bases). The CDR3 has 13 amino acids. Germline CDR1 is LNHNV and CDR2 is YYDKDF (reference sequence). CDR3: CATSRGLLQPRHF. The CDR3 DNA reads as TGTGCCACCAGCAGGGGACTTTTACAGCCCCGGCATTTT. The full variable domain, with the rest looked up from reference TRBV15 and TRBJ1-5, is DAMVIQNPRYQVTQFGKPVTLSCSQTLNHNVMYWYQQKSSQAPKLLFHYYDKDFNNEADTPDNFQSRRPNTSFCFLDIRSPGLGDTAMYLCATSRGLLQPRHFGDGTRLSIL.

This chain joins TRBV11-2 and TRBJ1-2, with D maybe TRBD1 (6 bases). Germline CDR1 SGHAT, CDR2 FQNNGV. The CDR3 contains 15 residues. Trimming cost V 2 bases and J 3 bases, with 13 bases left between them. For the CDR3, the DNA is TGTGCCAGCAGCTTAAGGGGGGGAACTGACTATGGCTACACCTTC. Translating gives CASSLRGGTDYGYTF.

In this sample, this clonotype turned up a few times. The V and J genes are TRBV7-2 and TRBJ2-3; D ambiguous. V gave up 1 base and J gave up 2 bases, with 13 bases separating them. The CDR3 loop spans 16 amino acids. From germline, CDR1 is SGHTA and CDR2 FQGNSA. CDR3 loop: CASSLVRVGSTDTQYF. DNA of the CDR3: TGTGCCAGCAGCTTAGTCCGGGTGGGGTCCACAGATACGCAGTATTTT.

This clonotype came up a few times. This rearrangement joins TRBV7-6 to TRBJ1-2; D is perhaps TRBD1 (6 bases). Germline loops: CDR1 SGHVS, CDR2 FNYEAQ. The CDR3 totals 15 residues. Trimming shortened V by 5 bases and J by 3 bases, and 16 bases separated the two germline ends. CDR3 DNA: TGTGCCAGCAGCCCGCGGGACACCGAGCACTATGGCTACACCTTC. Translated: CASSPRDTEHYGYTF.

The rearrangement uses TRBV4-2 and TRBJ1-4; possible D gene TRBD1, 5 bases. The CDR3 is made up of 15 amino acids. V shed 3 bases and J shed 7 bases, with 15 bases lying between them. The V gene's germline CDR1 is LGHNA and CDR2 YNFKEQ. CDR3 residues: CASSQPQGTGEKLFF. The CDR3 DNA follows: TGTGCCAGCAGCCAGCCGCAGGGCACGGGTGAAAAACTGTTTTTT.

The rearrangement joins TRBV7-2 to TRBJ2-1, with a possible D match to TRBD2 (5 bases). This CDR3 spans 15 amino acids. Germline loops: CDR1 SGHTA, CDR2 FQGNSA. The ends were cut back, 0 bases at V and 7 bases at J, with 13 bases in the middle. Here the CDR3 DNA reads TGTGCCAGCAGCTTAGCTCGGGGAATGGGGAATGAGCAGTTCTTC. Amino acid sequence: CASSLARGMGNEQFF.

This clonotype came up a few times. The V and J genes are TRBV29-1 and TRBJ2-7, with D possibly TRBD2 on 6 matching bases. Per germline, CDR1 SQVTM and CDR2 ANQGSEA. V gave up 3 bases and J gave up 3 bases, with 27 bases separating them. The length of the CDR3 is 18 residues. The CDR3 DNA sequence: TGCAGCGTTGAGGCCTTCCCTGGGGGGATCACGGAATACTACGAGCAGTACTTC. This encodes CSVEAFPGGITEYYEQYF.

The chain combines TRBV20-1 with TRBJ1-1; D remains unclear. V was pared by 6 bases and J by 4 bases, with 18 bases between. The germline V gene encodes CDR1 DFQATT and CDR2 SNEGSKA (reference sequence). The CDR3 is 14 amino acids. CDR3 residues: CSAMPRVQFTEAFF. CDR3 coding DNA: TGCAGTGCCATGCCCCGAGTCCAGTTCACTGAAGCTTTCTTT.

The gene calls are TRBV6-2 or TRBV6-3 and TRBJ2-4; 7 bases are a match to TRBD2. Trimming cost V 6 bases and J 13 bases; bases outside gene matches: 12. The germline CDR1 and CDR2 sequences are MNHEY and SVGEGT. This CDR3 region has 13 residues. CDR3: CASREPGGTEQYF. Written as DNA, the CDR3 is TGTGCCAGCAGGGAACCGGGGGGAACTGAGCAGTACTTC.

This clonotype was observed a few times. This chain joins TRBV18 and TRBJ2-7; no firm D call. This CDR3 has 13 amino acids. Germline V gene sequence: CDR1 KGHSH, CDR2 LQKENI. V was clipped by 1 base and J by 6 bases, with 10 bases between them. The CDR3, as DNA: TGTGCCAGCTCACCACAGGGATCCCTCGAGCAGTACTTC. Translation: CASSPQGSLEQYF.

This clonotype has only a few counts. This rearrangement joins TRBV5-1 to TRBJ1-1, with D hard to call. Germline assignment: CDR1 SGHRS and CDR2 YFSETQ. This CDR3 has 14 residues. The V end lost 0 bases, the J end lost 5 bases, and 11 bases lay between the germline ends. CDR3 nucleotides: TGCGCCAGCAGCTTGGGTTCGGGGTGGACTGAAGCTTTCTTT. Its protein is CASSLGSGWTEAFF.

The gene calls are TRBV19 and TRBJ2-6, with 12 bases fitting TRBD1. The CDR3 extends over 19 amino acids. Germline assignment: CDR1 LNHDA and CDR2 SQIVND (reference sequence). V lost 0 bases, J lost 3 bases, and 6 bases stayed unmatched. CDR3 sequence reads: CASSIDPGQGASGANVLTF. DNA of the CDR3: TGTGCCAGTAGTATAGATCCGGGACAGGGGGCAAGTGGGGCCAACGTCCTGACTTTC.

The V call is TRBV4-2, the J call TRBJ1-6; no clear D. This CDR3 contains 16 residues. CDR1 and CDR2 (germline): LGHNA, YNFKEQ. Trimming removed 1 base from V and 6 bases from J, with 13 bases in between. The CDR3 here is CASSQGVQAVNSPLHF. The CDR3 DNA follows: TGTGCCAGCAGCCAAGGCGTCCAGGCAGTTAATTCACCCCTCCACTTT.

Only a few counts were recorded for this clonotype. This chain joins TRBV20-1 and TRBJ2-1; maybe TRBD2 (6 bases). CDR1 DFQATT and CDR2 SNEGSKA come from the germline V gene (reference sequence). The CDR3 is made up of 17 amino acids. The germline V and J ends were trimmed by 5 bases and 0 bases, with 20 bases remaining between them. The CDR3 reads CSAQIRKIAVSYNEQFF. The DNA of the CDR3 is TGCAGTGCTCAAATCCGGAAAATAGCGGTCTCCTACAATGAGCAGTTCTTC.

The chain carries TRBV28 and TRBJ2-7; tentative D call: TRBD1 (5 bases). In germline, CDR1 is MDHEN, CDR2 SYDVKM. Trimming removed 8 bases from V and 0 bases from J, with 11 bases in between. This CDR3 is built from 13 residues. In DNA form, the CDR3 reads TGTGCCAGCCTCGACAGCAACTCCTACGAGCAGTACTTC. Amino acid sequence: CASLDSNSYEQYF.